This entry features one TCR beta chain sequence. Antigen unknown. Time point noted: blood 4 weeks post-SBRT, at nephrectomy. Noted treatment: 15 Gy SBRT to primary tumor, nephrectomy 4 weeks later. Blood was sampled at baseline, 2 weeks and 4 weeks after SBRT. Trimming pared 2 bases from V and 4 bases from J, leaving 13 bases between. Germline CDR1 SGHKS, CDR2 YYEKEE (reference sequence). The CDR3 contains 14 residues. The entry originates in a study of radiation and T cells in renal cell carcinoma. Study-wide results and limits: Pretreatment tumor biopsies were lacking, so baseline clonotypes are unknown. Top tumor clonotypes rose in blood 2 weeks post-radiation, then contracted.

Here immunoSEQ multiplex PCR was the method, and the copy in TCRdb shows in-frame clones only, minus some. The sample comprises over 90,000 clones, approximately 82% of which are singletons, and less than 7.5% rests with the top ten. This chain links TRBV5-5 with TRBJ2-7; D gene ambiguous. The sequencing here drew on blood, taken from a patient whose treatment included radiotherapy and nephrectomy. The TCR originated in a man in his sixties with renal cell carcinoma. CDR3 region: CASSFGIGLYEQYF. The CDR3, as DNA: TGTGCCAGCAGCTTCGGAATAGGGTTATACGAGCAGTACTTC. Variable domain in full (rest from reference TRBV5-5 and TRBJ2-7): DAGVTQSPTHLIKTRGQQVTLRCSPISGHKSVSWYQQVLGQGPQFIFQYYEKEERGRGNFPDRFSARQFPNYSSELNVNALLLGDSALYLCASSFGIGLYEQYFGPGTRLTVT.